This T cell receptor beta chain was sequenced in a study of blood T cell repertoires in COVID-19. For the study at large: COVID-19 samples from acute and convalescent phases originated in the United States, Italy and Spain. PBMCs, B-cell-depleted T cells, or T cells were the source of the cDNA or gDNA that made up the material.

Germline-derived CDR1 and CDR2 are KGHSH and LQKENI. Losses at the gene ends were 3 bases for V and 2 bases for J; bases not matched to a gene: 1. The CDR3 is 14 amino acids. The table lists this clone with a few counts. Original analysis: Amplification of reference gene primers was used by the study to estimate nucleated cell counts. Here immunoSEQ multiplex PCR was the method, and the copy in TCRdb shows in-frame clones only, minus some. V, J and clone size are taken as reported in that table, and D and trimming were inferred from the DNA itself. The table records about 40,000 clones, roughly 90% of them present only once.

The TCR was taken from a man aged 70-80 years with acute or convalescent COVID-19. This rearrangement joins TRBV18 to TRBJ2-1; 7 bases fit TRBD2. The sample was peripheral blood. The CDR3 DNA reads TGTGCCAGCTCACCCGGGACTACCTACAATGAGCAGTTCTTC. This sequence encodes CASSPGTTYNEQFF.